Listed here is a single T cell receptor (beta chain). Its specificity is not known. This sample is drawn from a study of cytomegalovirus exposure and HLA in healthy donors. The CDR3 spans 15 residues. Looked up from germline, CDR1 is GTSNPN and CDR2 is SVGIG (reference sequence). V was clipped by 4 bases and J by 1 base, with 16 bases between them. The PCR ran on 60 Vbeta and 13 Jbeta primers. The assay was immunoSEQ multiplex PCR, and TCRdb's table has in-frame clones only and misses some. This table holds some 180,000 clones, under 85% found once. Broader study findings: Across HLA loci, a later analysis found differing TCR association rates, with DRB1 most and HLA-C fewest. TCR beta sequences numbering fewer than 20,000 were associated with HLA alleles at 0.05 false discovery rate in a later analysis. Productive rates of about 87% or about 30% were seen for most TCR beta V segments in an earlier analysis. A later analysis linked a missense variant in DCLRE1C to the trimming of TCR beta V and J genes.

Sequencing was done on a sample of PBMCs. The rearrangement joins TRBV30 to TRBJ1-1; maybe TRBD1 (5 bases). The clonotype originates from a male donor in good health and CMV-seronegative. CDR3 loop: CAWKPQVGGNTEAFF. The CDR3 nucleotides are TGTGCCTGGAAGCCGCAGGTCGGGGGGAACACTGAAGCTTTCTTT.